This paragraph covers one T cell receptor (beta chain) sequence. No antigen is known for it. The entry originates in a study of CD8+ T cells in alopecia areata. Once RNA had been extracted, it was reverse transcribed into cDNA to act as the sequencing template. Sequencing was performed with immunoSEQ multiplex PCR; in TCRdb, only in-frame clones are kept and a portion is missing. Altogether about 110,000 clones are present, roughly 59% being singletons, with the ten largest covering 20% to 25%. PBMCs were stained for CD3, CD4 and CD8, and CD4+ and CD8+ T cells were sorted. Findings and caveats of the study: Greater clonality was observed in lesional scalp samples, especially alopecia totalis/universalis, versus normal scalp.

Germline V gene sequence: CDR1 SGHTS, CDR2 YDEGEE. The CDR3 extends over 12 amino acids. V was pared by 1 base and J by 11 bases, with 12 bases between. The material sequenced was CD8+ T cells sorted from blood. This chain connects TRBV5-8 to TRBJ1-2, with D unclear. The sequence was obtained from a human donor in good health. The CDR3 region is CASSLFDELYTF. The CDR3 nucleotides are TGTGCCAGCAGCTTGTTCGACGAATTGTACACCTTC.